The next 31 T cell receptor beta chains were all read from a single sample in a study of cytomegalovirus exposure and HLA in healthy donors. The PCR employed 60 Vbeta primers together with 13 Jbeta primers. Profiled with immunoSEQ multiplex PCR; TCRdb holds only in-frame clones, not every one. The table lists 170,000 or so clones, under 85% of them singletons. The source material was PBMCs. The source of these receptors is a man between 18 and 29 years old in good health and CMV-seronegative.

This clone has just one count. V gene TRBV19 combines with J gene TRBJ2-2; D is possibly TRBD1 (6 bases). The CDR3 length is 14 residues. Germline assignment: CDR1 LNHDA and CDR2 SQIVND (reference sequence). Trimming stripped 3 bases from V and 9 bases from J, with 14 bases between. The CDR3 protein is CASSILPGTRELFF. In DNA form, the CDR3 reads TGTGCCAGTAGTATCCTCCCCGGGACAAGGGAGCTGTTTTTT.

V and J are TRBV7-9 and TRBJ1-4; 10 nucleotides align to TRBD1. CDR1 is SEHNR and CDR2 is FQNEAQ in the germline V gene (reference sequence). The CDR3 covers 14 residues. V was clipped by 6 bases and J by 7 bases; unmatched bases: 5. The DNA of the CDR3 is TGTGCCAGCAGGACCGGGACAGGGGTTGAAAAACTGTTTTTT. Translation gives CASRTGTGVEKLFF.

The chain is built from TRBV10-2 and TRBJ2-7; no clear D. The germline V gene has CDR1 WSHSY and CDR2 SAAADI. The ends were cut back, 4 bases at V and 3 bases at J, with 10 bases in the middle. The CDR3 loop spans 13 amino acids. The CDR3 nucleotides read TGCGCCAGCAGTGTTCAGATCGTCTACGAGCAGTACTTC. This translates into CASSVQIVYEQYF.

The genes are TRBV19 and TRBJ2-5; D is possibly TRBD2 (5 bases). Between the trimmed V and J ends, which lost 5 bases and 3 bases, there was a span of 7 bases. Per germline, CDR1 LNHDA and CDR2 SQIVND (reference sequence). The CDR3 consists of 12 residues. In DNA, the CDR3 is TGTGCCAGTAGTCGGGGAGAAGAGACCCAGTACTTC. Residues: CASSRGEETQYF.

The CDR3 sequence: CASSLAGQGGSAQHF. CDR3 nucleotides: TGTGCCAGCAGCTTGGCGGGACAGGGAGGGTCGGCCCAGCATTTT. V is TRBV5-6 and J is TRBJ1-5, with TRBD1 identical over 9 bases. The V gene end was trimmed by 0 bases and the J gene end by 11 bases; junction bases not matched to a gene: 9. Per the germline V gene, CDR1 is SGHDT and CDR2 is YYEEEE. The CDR3 runs to 15 residues.

This chain uses TRBV13 with TRBJ2-2, with 9 bases identical to TRBD2. V was pared by 1 base and J by 6 bases, with 9 bases of the junction left unmatched. The CDR3 extends over 17 amino acids. Germline CDR1 PRHDT, CDR2 FYEKMQ (reference sequence). In DNA, the CDR3 is TGTGCCAGCAGCTTAGCGGTAGCGGGGGCCTTGGCCGGGGAGCTGTTTTTT. Its translation: CASSLAVAGALAGELFF.

The rearrangement uses TRBV19 and TRBJ2-2, with D tentatively TRBD1 (6 bases). V lost 3 bases and J 6 bases, leaving 20 bases between the germline ends. CDR1 LNHDA and CDR2 SQIVND come from the germline V gene (reference sequence). The CDR3 runs to 17 residues. The CDR3 is CASSIVEGELYPGELFF. As DNA, the CDR3 is TGTGCCAGTAGTATCGTCGAGGGGGAGTTGTATCCCGGGGAGCTGTTTTTT.

A single count supports this clone. In nucleotides, the CDR3 is TGTGCCAGCAGTCCAGACACCTACGAGCAGTACTTC. Amino acids: CASSPDTYEQYF. The chain recombines TRBV27 with TRBJ2-7; D unclear. V was trimmed by 5 bases and J by 2 bases, leaving 7 bases between them. The CDR3 length is 12 residues. CDR1 and CDR2 from the germline V gene are MNHEY and SMNVEV (reference sequence).

This clone was seen once. V and J are TRBV6-5 and TRBJ2-3, with a tentative D call TRBD1 (6 bases). Trimming pared 6 bases from V and 4 bases from J, leaving 11 bases between. The CDR3 runs 13 residues. Germline V gene data show CDR1 as MNHEY and CDR2 as SVGAGI. Here the CDR3 reads CASRRGQPDTQYF. The CDR3 nucleotides read TGTGCCAGCAGACGTGGACAGCCAGATACGCAGTATTTT.

The chain carries TRBV11-2 and TRBJ2-7, with 8 bases aligning to TRBD1. The germline V gene has CDR1 SGHAT and CDR2 FQNNGV. J lost 0 bases, V lost 1 base, and 5 bases had no gene match. The CDR3 sequence is 16 residues long. The CDR3 protein is CASSLGEGQGSYEQYF. CDR3 bases: TGTGCCAGCAGCTTAGGAGAAGGACAGGGCTCCTACGAGCAGTACTTC.

The rearrangement joins TRBV7-9 to TRBJ2-2; D perhaps matches TRBD2 (6 bases). Germline CDR1 reads SEHNR; CDR2 reads FQNEAQ (reference sequence). Trimming removed 10 bases at V and 4 bases at J, with 16 bases between. This CDR3 is 14 amino acids long. The CDR3, as DNA: TGTGCCACATGCCCAATCGGGGGCACCGGGGAGCTGTTTTTT. It yields the protein CATCPIGGTGELFF.

This clone was detected only once. Here the CDR3 reads CASSLSGNTIYF. The CDR3 DNA reads TGTGCCAGCAGTCTCTCCGGAAACACCATATATTTT. The V and J genes are TRBV5-8 and TRBJ1-3; D uncertain. V lost 5 bases to trimming and J lost 4 bases, with 7 bases between them. The CDR3 consists of 12 residues. In germline, CDR1 is SGHTS, CDR2 YDEGEE.

The J gene is TRBJ2-1, the V gene TRBV7-9; no definite D call. CDR3 size: 11 residues. V lost 1 base, J lost 8 bases, and 3 bases lay in between. The germline V gene has CDR1 SEHNR and CDR2 FQNEAQ (reference sequence). CDR3 nucleotides: TGTGCCAGCAGCTTAGGCGATGAGCAGTTCTTC. It yields the protein CASSLGDEQFF.

The rearrangement links TRBV7-6 to TRBJ2-3, with 7 bases matching TRBD2. V lost 1 base to trimming and J lost 1 base; unmatched junction nucleotides: 8. CDR3 length: 17 residues. Germline V lookup: CDR1 SGHVS, CDR2 FNYEAQ. The CDR3 region is CASSLVGRGRGTDTQYF. The CDR3 DNA reads TGTGCCAGCAGCTTAGTTGGGAGGGGCCGGGGCACAGATACGCAGTATTTT.

The J gene is TRBJ2-2, the V gene TRBV11-2; D uncertain. Looked up from germline, CDR1 is SGHAT and CDR2 is FQNNGV. V shed 3 bases and J shed 7 bases, with 9 bases lying between them. The CDR3 runs 13 residues. The chain's CDR3 is CASSFTPLGELFF. CDR3 bases: TGTGCCAGCAGCTTCACACCCCTCGGGGAGCTGTTTTTT.

This chain links TRBV5-6 with TRBJ1-1, with D perhaps matching TRBD1 (6 bases). Germline CDR1 reads SGHDT; CDR2 reads YYEEEE. This CDR3 is built from 14 residues. V gave up 0 bases and J gave up 6 bases, with 12 bases separating them. The CDR3 region is CASSLVRGLPEAFF. CDR3 nucleotides: TGTGCCAGCAGCTTGGTCAGGGGCCTTCCTGAAGCTTTCTTT.

The rearrangement links TRBV2 to TRBJ1-1; D perhaps matches TRBD1 (5 bases). The V end lost 4 bases, the J end lost 2 bases, and 14 bases lay between the germline ends. This CDR3 contains 15 residues. The germline gives CDR1 SNHLY, CDR2 FYNNEI. DNA for the CDR3: TGTGCCAGCAGTGTTGGGGCCAGATTTAACACTGAAGCTTTCTTT. Protein: CASSVGARFNTEAFF.

The chain joins TRBV2 to TRBJ1-1; D gene uncertain. This CDR3 spans 14 amino acids. Germline-derived CDR1 and CDR2 are SNHLY and FYNNEI. Trimming cost V 2 bases and J 0 bases, with 7 bases left between them. CDR3 region: CASSETYLNTEAFF. The DNA for the CDR3 is TGTGCCAGCAGTGAAACATATCTGAACACTGAAGCTTTCTTT.

This chain links TRBV6-1 with TRBJ1-1; D remains unclear. The V end lost 10 bases, the J end lost 5 bases, and 14 bases lay between the germline ends. This CDR3 is built from 12 residues. In germline, CDR1 is MNHNS, CDR2 SASEGT. The CDR3 bases are TGTGCCACCGCTAGCTCGCGAACTGAAGCTTTCTTT. It codes for CATASSRTEAFF.

The rearrangement joins TRBV27 to TRBJ2-2; 8 bases map to TRBD1. The CDR3 has 14 amino acids. The V gene end was trimmed by 6 bases and the J gene end by 4 bases; junction bases not matched to a gene: 4. CDR1 and CDR2 (germline): MNHEY, SMNVEV (reference sequence). In nucleotides, the CDR3 is TGTGCCAGCAGCGTGACAGGGGTCACCGGGGAGCTGTTTTTT. It translates to CASSVTGVTGELFF.

This sequence joins TRBV28 and TRBJ2-7, with D perhaps matching TRBD2 (5 bases). With 5 bases removed from V and 7 bases from J, the gap between germline ends came to 9 bases. The V gene's germline CDR1 is MDHEN and CDR2 SYDVKM. This CDR3 region has 11 residues. The CDR3: CASSPWREQYF. The CDR3 nucleotides read TGTGCCAGCAGTCCCTGGAGGGAGCAGTACTTC.

The rearrangement joins TRBV7-9 to TRBJ2-7; a weak D match, TRBD2 (5 bases). The ends were cut back, 3 bases at V and 6 bases at J, with 18 bases in the middle. This CDR3 is built from 15 residues. Germline V gives CDR1 SEHNR, CDR2 FQNEAQ (reference sequence). The DNA for the CDR3 is TGTGCCAGCAGCTTCTTAGCTAACCCCCGGGGCGAGCAGTACTTC. Its protein is CASSFLANPRGEQYF.

The chain uses TRBV2 and TRBJ2-7; D remains unclear. The V end lost 7 bases, the J end lost 4 bases, and 11 bases lay between the germline ends. Germline V gives CDR1 SNHLY, CDR2 FYNNEI. The CDR3 covers 12 residues. The CDR3 DNA reads as TGTGCCAGCACCCCCGAGAGGTACGAGCAGTACTTC. Translation gives CASTPERYEQYF.

The genes are TRBV5-5 and TRBJ1-1; 7 bases map to TRBD1. Unmatched junction bases numbered 4, after V lost 2 bases and J lost 0 bases. The CDR3 is 15 residues long. The germline gives CDR1 SGHKS, CDR2 YYEKEE (reference sequence). The CDR3 bases are TGTGCCAGCAGCTTCGTTCAGGGGGTGAACACTGAAGCTTTCTTT. It translates to CASSFVQGVNTEAFF.

The table lists this clone with a count of one. The V and J genes are TRBV5-1 and TRBJ1-1; 7 positions agree with TRBD1. This CDR3 spans 15 amino acids. Germline CDR1 is SGHRS and CDR2 is YFSETQ. V was pared by 1 base and J by 3 bases, with 6 bases of the junction left unmatched. DNA for the CDR3: TGCGCCAGCAGCTTGCGGATCGACAGGGACACTGAAGCTTTCTTT. Its translation: CASSLRIDRDTEAFF. The full variable domain, rest sourced from reference TRBV5-1 and TRBJ1-1, is KAGVTQTPRYLIKTRGQQVTLSCSPISGHRSVSWYQQTPGQGLQFLFEYFSETQRNKGNFPGRFSGRQFSNSRSEMNVSTLELGDSALYLCASSLRIDRDTEAFFGQGTRLTVV.

V is TRBV11-1 and J is TRBJ1-1; TRBD1 aligns across 8 bases. The CDR3 totals 14 residues. From germline, CDR1 is SGHAT and CDR2 FQDESV (reference sequence). With 5 bases clipped from V and 5 bases from J, the junction kept 7 bases outside the gene matches. CDR3 protein: CASSLQGVRTEAFF. The CDR3 DNA sequence: TGTGCCAGCAGCCTACAGGGGGTTCGTACTGAAGCTTTCTTT.

This clone was seen more than once but under ten times. The V and J genes are TRBV5-1 and TRBJ1-6; the D is unclear. CDR3 length: 13 residues. Germline V gene data show CDR1 as SGHRS and CDR2 as YFSETQ. The V end lost 2 bases, the J end lost 12 bases, and 12 bases lay between the germline ends. DNA of the CDR3: TGCGCCAGCAGCTTCGGGGAAATGTTACCCCTCCACTTT. Translation: CASSFGEMLPLHF.

The chain carries TRBV7-8 and TRBJ1-3, with 7 bases matching TRBD1. J gave up 0 bases and V 5 bases, and 13 bases lay outside the gene matches. Germline V gene sequence: CDR1 SGHVS, CDR2 FQNEAQ. This CDR3 region has 18 residues. CDR3 bases: TGTGCCAGCAGCCAATACCGCAGGGGGTCCCACTCTGGAAACACCATATATTTT. Translated, it gives CASSQYRRGSHSGNTIYF.

This clone is a singleton in its sample. The chain employs TRBV10-2 and TRBJ1-1; D gene unclear. CDR3 size: 15 residues. V was cut by 0 bases and J by 0 bases, with 8 bases left in between. Per the germline V gene, CDR1 is WSHSY and CDR2 is SAAADI. The DNA for the CDR3 is TGCGCCAGCAGTGAGTCGGCGGTCATGAACACTGAAGCTTTCTTT. Translation: CASSESAVMNTEAFF.

The CDR3 sequence: CASSPLGRQNEKLFF. CDR3 bases: TGCGCCAGCAGCCCGCTGGGCAGGCAGAATGAAAAACTGTTTTTT. The V call is TRBV4-1, the J call TRBJ1-4; D remains unclear. The V end was cut by 4 bases, the J end by 5 bases, with 14 bases between. The CDR3 is 15 amino acids. The germline CDR1 and CDR2 sequences are MGHRA and YSYEKL.

V is TRBV29-1 and J is TRBJ2-7; D is possibly TRBD2 (5 bases). This CDR3 comprises 12 residues. The germline gives CDR1 SQVTM, CDR2 ANQGSEA. The germline V and J ends were trimmed by 5 bases and 4 bases, with 12 bases remaining between them. CDR3 DNA sequence: TGCAGCGTTCTGGACTTCCCTTACGAGCAGTACTTC. It yields the protein CSVLDFPYEQYF.